This is a list of T cell receptor beta chains from one sample in a study of spatial heterogeneity in lung cancer. Each CDR3 protein is one row after TCRdb ran MiXCR on the 5' RACE reads. This table has some 50,000 distinct CDR3 sequences, roughly 7.6% appearing once. The sample consisted of PBMCs, taken at surgery. These receptors all stem from a female donor with early-stage non-small cell lung cancer. Each CDR3 is given with its conserved first and last residue. The order of the fields is J gene, D gene, V gene, clone size, CDR3 protein, CDR3 DNA. The D gene is left open where the match is weak. Only some rows state a clone size, as once, few, many or a class for expanded clones.

TRBJ2-5	-	TRBV15	few	CATSRGDPLRETQYF	TGTGCCACCAGCAGAGGAGATCCCCTTCGGGAGACCCAGTACTTC
TRBJ1-1	-	TRBV4-2	-	CASSQELRGTGTAEAFF	TGTGCCAGCAGCCAAGAATTACGGGGCACAGGGACGGCTGAAGCTTTCTTT
TRBJ2-5	-	TRBV7-2	few	CASSLVLNLGRTQYF	TGTGCCAGCAGCTTAGTGCTGAACCTTGGTCGAACCCAGTACTTC
TRBJ2-6	TRBD1	TRBV3-1	many	CASSQVTGGLHSGANVLTF	TGTGCCAGCAGCCAAGTAACAGGGGGCTTACATTCTGGGGCCAACGTCCTGACTTTC
TRBJ1-5	-	TRBV7-2	few	CASSGRLGQNQPQHF	TGTGCCAGCAGCGGTCGACTGGGGCAAAATCAGCCCCAGCATTTT
TRBJ1-2	-	TRBV3-1	few	CASSQGLTGPPVNGYTF	TGTGCCAGCAGCCAAGGTTTAACAGGACCACCCGTTAATGGCTACACCTTC
TRBJ2-1	-	TRBV9	many	CASSETGIAFYGQFF	TGTGCCAGCAGCGAAACAGGGATCGCATTTTATGGGCAGTTCTTC
TRBJ2-3	TRBD1	TRBV7-9	few	CASSHQTGGTDTQYF	TGTGCCAGCAGCCACCAGACAGGGGGCACAGATACGCAGTATTTT
TRBJ1-2	TRBD1	TRBV4-2	few	CASSPPNPGQGYGYTF	TGTGCCAGCAGCCCCCCGAACCCGGGACAGGGATATGGCTACACCTTC
TRBJ1-1	-	TRBV6-2/TRBV6-3	many	CASSYRRAGARAEAFF	TGTGCCAGCAGTTACCGTAGGGCAGGGGCCCGGGCTGAAGCTTTCTTT
TRBJ1-5	TRBD1	TRBV12-3/TRBV12-4	few	CASTADRAQGPQHF	TGTGCCAGCACCGCGGACAGGGCTCAAGGGCCCCAGCATTTT
TRBJ2-3	-	TRBV7-9	few	CASSIWLGADTQYF	TGTGCCAGCAGCATCTGGCTCGGCGCAGATACGCAGTATTTT
TRBJ2-3	-	TRBV20-1	many	CSAQGRGTDTQYF	TGCAGTGCTCAGGGAAGGGGCACAGATACGCAGTATTTT
TRBJ2-5	TRBD2	TRBV6-5	-	CASSLGGGGYWTQYF	TGTGCCAGCAGTTTGGGGGGGGGGGGATATTGGACCCAGTACTTC